This passage covers 26 T cell receptor beta chains from one sample sequenced in a study of blood T cell repertoires in COVID-19. The protocol was immunoSEQ multiplex PCR, while the TCRdb copy is restricted to in-frame clones and leaves out a portion. Here the sample spans around 70,000 clones, around three quarters being singletons. Sequenced: peripheral blood. The receptors come from a human donor in a cohort sampled during active COVID-19.

The CDR3: CASSLGGTASSREQYF. The DNA of the CDR3 is TGTGCCAGCAGCTTGGGCGGGACAGCCTCGTCTCGGGAGCAGTACTTC. The V gene is TRBV5-4, the J gene TRBJ2-7; a weak D match, TRBD1 (7 bases). The germline gives CDR1 SGHNT, CDR2 YYREEE (reference sequence). The V and J ends lost 0 bases and 7 bases respectively, with 20 bases between them. This CDR3 has 16 residues.

The genes are TRBV9 and TRBJ1-1, with D possibly matching TRBD1 (5 bases). The V end lost 4 bases, the J end lost 1 base, and 8 bases lay between the germline ends. The CDR3 spans 13 residues. Germline values: CDR1 SGDLS, CDR2 YYNGEE. The chain's CDR3 is CASSLRGNTEAFF. CDR3 sequence (DNA): TGTGCCAGCAGCCTAAGGGGGAACACTGAAGCTTTCTTT.

This rearrangement joins TRBV15 to TRBJ2-7, with 8 bases aligning to TRBD1. This CDR3 is built from 15 residues. Germline values: CDR1 LNHNV, CDR2 YYDKDF (reference sequence). Trimming at V came to 3 bases and at J to 3 bases, leaving 7 bases not matched to a gene. The CDR3 DNA sequence: TGTGCCACCAGCAGTCTCGGCAGGGGGCGCTACGAGCAGTACTTC. Its translation: CATSSLGRGRYEQYF. The full variable domain, its missing parts supplied by reference TRBV15 and TRBJ2-7, is DAMVIQNPRYQVTQFGKPVTLSCSQTLNHNVMYWYQQKSSQAPKLLFHYYDKDFNNEADTPDNFQSRRPNTSFCFLDIRSPGLGDTAMYLCATSSLGRGRYEQYFGPGTRLTVT.

This clone was picked up a small number of times. The chain employs TRBV28 and TRBJ2-6; D perhaps matches TRBD2 (5 bases). Trimming removed 5 bases at V and 1 base at J, with 27 bases between. CDR1 and CDR2 from the germline V gene are MDHEN and SYDVKM. This CDR3 region has 21 residues. The CDR3 loop reads CASSLRGVRVITPSGANVLTF. As DNA, the CDR3 is TGTGCCAGCAGTCTTCGGGGTGTGAGGGTAATTACCCCTTCTGGGGCCAACGTCCTGACTTTC.

The J gene is TRBJ2-3, the V gene TRBV14; 9 bases match TRBD2. CDR1 SGHDN and CDR2 FVKESK come from the germline V gene. With V trimmed by 5 bases and J by 2 bases, 8 bases remained unmatched. The CDR3 covers 16 residues. In DNA, the CDR3 is TGTGCCAGCAGCACCTTGACTAGCGGTCCCACAGATACGCAGTATTTT. Protein sequence: CASSTLTSGPTDTQYF.

V gene TRBV6-5 combines with J gene TRBJ1-1, with a weak D call TRBD1 (5 bases). CDR1 and CDR2 (germline): MNHEY, SVGAGI. The CDR3 covers 14 residues. V lost 2 bases and J 1 base, leaving 8 bases between the germline ends. CDR3 region: CASSYQDRNTEAFF. The CDR3 DNA is TGTGCCAGCAGTTACCAAGACAGGAACACTGAAGCTTTCTTT.

CDR3 in amino acids: CASSFGTGYDEKLFF. For the CDR3, the DNA is TGCGCCAGCAGCTTTGGGACAGGATACGATGAAAAACTGTTTTTT. This chain uses TRBV5-1 with TRBJ1-4; the match to TRBD1 covers 8 bases. V lost 2 bases and J lost 6; bases outside the gene matches: 6. The CDR3 totals 15 residues. The germline CDR1 and CDR2 sequences are SGHRS and YFSETQ.

The gene calls are TRBV9 and TRBJ2-3, with TRBD2 matching 11 bases. V lost 0 bases, J lost 6 bases, and 3 bases stayed unmatched. The CDR3 runs to 15 residues. Germline CDR1 reads SGDLS; CDR2 reads YYNGEE. The CDR3 protein is CASSVVAGGHDTQYF. The CDR3 DNA sequence: TGTGCCAGCAGCGTAGTAGCGGGAGGGCATGATACGCAGTATTTT.

The rearrangement joins TRBV3-1 (or the pseudogene TRBV3-2) to TRBJ1-1; 8 nucleotides line up with TRBD1. CDR3 length equals 15 residues. Germline V lookup: CDR1 LGHDT, CDR2 YNNKEL (reference sequence). With V trimmed by 4 bases and J by 6 bases, 10 bases remained unmatched. The CDR3 DNA is TGTGCCAGCAGCCGAGCGACAGGGGAGATGTCTGAAGCTTTCTTT. This translates into CASSRATGEMSEAFF.

The chain joins TRBV21-1 to TRBJ2-6; the table gives TRBD1 as D, unverified against the DNA. TRBV21-1 is a pseudogene. The CDR3 is 19 amino acids. CDR3: CASSKDGTGSLSGANVLTF. The CDR3, as DNA: TGTGCCAGCAGCAAAGATGGGACAGGTTCTCTCTCTGGGGCCAACGTCCTGACTTTC.

J is TRBJ2-7 and V is TRBV27; TRBD1 might be the D (5 bases). Germline CDR1 and CDR2: MNHEY and SMNVEV (reference sequence). Trimming pared 3 bases from V and 3 bases from J, leaving 9 bases between. The CDR3 is made up of 13 amino acids. The CDR3 here is CASSLQDIYEQYF. CDR3 bases: TGTGCCAGCAGTTTGCAGGACATCTACGAGCAGTACTTC.

This clone came up once. V usage is TRBV29-1 and J usage is TRBJ2-2, with 9 nucleotides matching TRBD1. Germline V gives CDR1 SQVTM, CDR2 ANQGSEA. CDR3 size: 14 residues. V shed 5 bases and J 4 bases; nucleotides not matched to a gene: 5. CDR3 bases: TGCAGCGTTCTACAGGGGGCTGGCACCGGGGAGCTGTTTTTT. Its protein product is CSVLQGAGTGELFF.

The chain uses TRBV10-3 and TRBJ1-6; a possible D gene is TRBD1 (6 bases). Looked up from germline, CDR1 is ENHRY and CDR2 is SYGVKD. CDR3 length: 12 amino acids. V was trimmed by 9 bases and J by 5 bases, leaving 8 bases between them. The CDR3 region has the DNA TGTGCCATAAGGGGGAATAATTCACCCCTCCACTTT. This sequence encodes CAIRGNNSPLHF.

This clone came up a few times. This chain uses TRBV29-1 with TRBJ2-7; TRBD2 agrees at 12 bases. J gave up 3 bases and V 5 bases, and 5 bases lay outside the gene matches. Germline CDR1 SQVTM, CDR2 ANQGSEA. The CDR3 is made up of 14 amino acids. CDR3 in DNA: TGCAGCGTTCAGACTAGCGGGAGAGGCTACGAGCAGTACTTC. This gives the protein CSVQTSGRGYEQYF.

This clone has only one observation. The chain joins TRBV28 to TRBJ1-5; D perhaps matches TRBD1 (5 bases). The germline CDR1 and CDR2 sequences are MDHEN and SYDVKM. CDR3 length: 16 amino acids. The V gene lost 8 bases and the J gene lost 4 bases, with 21 bases spanning the gap. The CDR3 sequence is CASSRWRQGGNQPQHF. CDR3 bases: TGTGCCAGCTCCCGTTGGAGGCAGGGAGGTAATCAGCCCCAGCATTTT. Together with reference TRBV28 and TRBJ1-5, the CDR3 gives the full variable domain: DVKVTQSSRYLVKRTGEKVFLECVQDMDHENMFWYRQDPGLGLRLIYFSYDVKMKEKGDIPEGYSVSREKKERFSLILESASTNQTSMYLCASSRWRQGGNQPQHFGDGTRLSIL.

CDR3 residues: CASSPDRGGELFF. CDR3 bases: TGTGCCAGCAGTCCTGACAGGGGGGGGGAGCTGTTTTTT. The chain combines TRBV6-5 with TRBJ2-2, with 9 bases that match TRBD1. With V trimmed by 5 bases and J by 8 bases, 3 bases remained unmatched. The CDR3 totals 13 residues. Germline loops: CDR1 MNHEY, CDR2 SVGAGI.

The rearrangement links TRBV6-2 or TRBV6-3 to TRBJ2-7, with TRBD2 matching 7 bases. Per germline, CDR1 MNHEY and CDR2 SVGEGT. The CDR3 is 15 residues long. With 5 bases clipped from V and 3 bases from J, the junction kept 10 bases outside the gene matches. The CDR3 bases are TGTGCCAGCAGTGCCATGGTCGGACTAGTCTACGAGCAGTACTTC. Residues: CASSAMVGLVYEQYF.

This chain connects TRBV5-1 to TRBJ2-1, with 9 bases matching TRBD2. Trimming took 2 bases from V and 7 from J; bases not matched to a gene: 7. There are 15 residues in the CDR3. The germline V gene encodes CDR1 SGHRS and CDR2 YFSETQ. CDR3 nucleotides: TGCGCCAGCAGCTTTAGCGGGAGTAGTGATAATGAGCAGTTCTTC. The encoded protein is CASSFSGSSDNEQFF.

This rearrangement joins TRBV7-3 to TRBJ2-3; 8 bases are a match to TRBD1. Germline-derived CDR1 and CDR2 are SGHTA and FQGTGA. The CDR3 contains 15 residues. V shed 5 bases and J 2 bases; nucleotides not matched to a gene: 6. CDR3 sequence (DNA): TGTGCCAGCAGCCTACGACAGGGGAACACAGATACGCAGTATTTT. Amino acid sequence: CASSLRQGNTDTQYF.

V and J are TRBV28 and TRBJ1-1; perhaps TRBD1 as D (5 bases). This CDR3 region has 15 residues. CDR1 MDHEN and CDR2 SYDVKM come from the germline V gene. Trimming cost V 3 bases and J 2 bases, with 13 bases left between them. The CDR3 DNA is TGTGCCAGCAGTTTCGAGGGACTCCTAAACACTGAAGCTTTCTTT. Protein: CASSFEGLLNTEAFF.

The V call is TRBV6-2 or TRBV6-3, the J call TRBJ1-5; 10 bases are shared with TRBD1. CDR3 size: 17 residues. With V trimmed by 3 bases and J by 2 bases, 7 bases remained unmatched. Germline CDR1 reads MNHEY; CDR2 reads SVGEGT. The CDR3 loop reads CASSYLTGGAGNQPQHF. The CDR3 coding sequence is TGTGCCAGCAGTTATTTGACAGGGGGCGCGGGCAATCAGCCCCAGCATTTT.

The chain employs TRBV12-1 and TRBJ1-5; TRBD1, the D gene given by the table, was not confirmed from the DNA. TRBV12-1 is a documented pseudogene. This CDR3 contains 17 residues. The CDR3 nucleotides read TGTGCCAGCAGCTTTGCGCTGGCAAGATATAGCAATCAGCCCCAGCATTTT. The encoded protein is CASSFALARYSNQPQHF.

V gene TRBV24-1 combines with J gene TRBJ2-1; 13 bases line up with TRBD2. Trimming at V came to 4 bases and at J to 3 bases, leaving 8 bases not matched to a gene. Germline lookup yields CDR1 KGHDR and CDR2 SFDVKD. This CDR3 spans 18 amino acids. The CDR3 DNA is TGTGCCACCAGTGACCCCGGACTAGCGGGAGACAGCTACAATGAGCAGTTCTTC. Its protein product is CATSDPGLAGDSYNEQFF.

V gene TRBV6-6 combines with J gene TRBJ2-4; TRBD2 matches at 7 bases. Germline trimming cut 7 bases from V and 0 bases from J; bases unmatched to any gene: 6. Per germline, CDR1 MNHNY and CDR2 SVGAGI (reference sequence). The CDR3 runs 15 residues. CDR3 in amino acids: CASTPLAVAKNIQYF. DNA of the CDR3: TGTGCCAGCACTCCCCTAGCGGTAGCCAAAAACATTCAGTACTTC.

The rearrangement joins TRBV4-3 to TRBJ2-2; tentative D call: TRBD1 (6 bases). Germline CDR1 reads LGHNA; CDR2 reads YSLEER. Deletions cut 4 bases from V and 1 base from J, with 16 bases between. The CDR3 is 17 residues long. CDR3 protein: CASSLDSGTQNTGELFF. CDR3 in DNA: TGCGCCAGCAGCCTTGATTCCGGGACACAGAACACCGGGGAGCTGTTTTTT.

The CDR3 bases are TGTGCCAGTAGTATAAGGTACACCTCACCGGGCACTGAAGCTTTCTTT. Translated, it gives CASSIRYTSPGTEAFF. The chain employs TRBV19 and TRBJ1-1, with no clear D. In germline, CDR1 is LNHDA, CDR2 SQIVND (reference sequence). The CDR3 has 16 amino acids. The V and J ends lost 2 bases and 4 bases respectively, with 17 bases between them.